The 22 T cell receptor beta chains listed next were all sequenced from one sample in a study of blood T cells in healthy people across ages. A sample-barcoded 5' primer and a J-beta primer mix were used in a second PCR of roughly 7 to 11 cycles. TCRdb re-called the 5' RACE reads with MiXCR, one entry per CDR3 protein. The sample lists about 680,000 distinct CDR3 sequences, around 48% occurring once. Sequencing was performed on blood. Receptors were obtained from a woman in her sixties in good health.

This clonotype came up a few times. The chain couples TRBV5-1 to TRBJ2-7, with D possibly matching TRBD2 (6 bases). Germline V gives CDR1 SGHRS, CDR2 YFSETQ. Trimming stripped 0 bases from V and 6 bases from J, with 13 bases between. CDR3 length: 14 amino acids. The CDR3 nucleotides are TGCGCCAGCAGCTTGGAGACTAGTCTGGCCGAGCAGTACTTC. As protein: CASSLETSLAEQYF.

In its sample, this clonotype was seen a few times. The V and J genes are TRBV29-1 and TRBJ2-6; the D is unclear. The CDR3 runs 13 residues. Trimming shortened V by 6 bases and J by 1 base, and 7 bases separated the two germline ends. The germline V gene encodes CDR1 SQVTM and CDR2 ANQGSEA. The CDR3 bases are TGCAGCGTAGGACGGTCTGGGGCCAACGTCCTGACTTTC. This sequence encodes CSVGRSGANVLTF.

V is TRBV20-1 and J is TRBJ1-6; no definite D call. The CDR3 is made up of 15 amino acids. The V end lost 0 bases, the J end lost 2 bases, and 8 bases lay between the germline ends. Germline V gene data show CDR1 as DFQATT and CDR2 as SNEGSKA (reference sequence). The CDR3 DNA reads as TGCAGTGCTAGAGATAGGGAGGCCTATAATTCACCCCTCCACTTT. Amino acids: CSARDREAYNSPLHF.

V gene TRBV2 combines with J gene TRBJ2-7, with a possible D match to TRBD2 (6 bases). Germline-derived CDR1 and CDR2 are SNHLY and FYNNEI. Trimming stripped 4 bases from V and 3 bases from J, with 16 bases between. This CDR3 has 15 residues. CDR3 sequence: CASSGDSGTLYEQYF. In DNA form, the CDR3 reads TGTGCCAGCAGTGGGGATAGCGGAACTCTCTACGAGCAGTACTTC.

The rearrangement joins TRBV7-2 to TRBJ2-7, with 12 bases matching TRBD2. CDR1 and CDR2 from the germline V gene are SGHTA and FQGNSA. There are 15 residues in the CDR3. With V trimmed by 6 bases and J by 7 bases, 10 bases remained unmatched. CDR3: CASRPPGLAGNEQYF. CDR3 sequence (DNA): TGTGCCAGCAGGCCCCCGGGACTAGCGGGCAATGAGCAGTACTTC.

The V gene is TRBV9, the J gene TRBJ2-5, with D tentatively TRBD1 or TRBD2 (7 bases each). With 5 bases removed from V and 11 bases from J, the gap between germline ends came to 28 bases. The CDR3 is made up of 16 amino acids. Germline V lookup: CDR1 SGDLS, CDR2 YYNGEE. CDR3 coding DNA: TGTGCCAGCAGTAGGGGGGGGGGACAGCCCTACAATGAGCAGTACTTC. Translation gives CASSRGGGQPYNEQYF. Variable domain in full (rest from reference TRBV9 and TRBJ2-5): DSGVTQTPKHLITATGQRVTLRCSPRSGDLSVYWYQQSLDQGLQFLIQYYNGEERAKGNILERFSAQQFPDLHSELNLSSLELGDSALYFCASSRGGGQPYNEQYFGPGTRLLVL.

This clonotype was found many times. The chain recombines TRBV29-1 with TRBJ1-1; D remains unclear. Trimming pared 3 bases from V and 8 bases from J, leaving 19 bases between. Germline CDR1 SQVTM, CDR2 ANQGSEA. The length of the CDR3 is 14 residues. As DNA, the CDR3 is TGCAGCGTTGATGTTGTCACCGGACCTGCGGAAGCTTTCTTT. This gives the protein CSVDVVTGPAEAFF. The full variable domain, its missing parts supplied by reference TRBV29-1 and TRBJ1-1, is SAVISQKPSRDICQRGTSLTIQCQVDSQVTMMFWYRQQPGQSLTLIATANQGSEATYESGFVIDKFPISRPNLTFSTLTVSNMSPEDSSIYLCSVDVVTGPAEAFFGQGTRLTVV.

V and J are TRBV9 and TRBJ2-4; 12 nucleotides align to TRBD2. The CDR3 length is 17 residues. V shed 0 bases and J 13 bases; nucleotides not matched to a gene: 14. Germline V CDR1 and CDR2: SGDLS, YYNGEE. The CDR3 DNA reads as TGTGCCAGCAGCGTAGCCCCCCTAGCGGGAGGGGTCGATGAGCAGTACTTC. Encoded protein: CASSVAPLAGGVDEQYF. The full variable domain, in which reference TRBV9 and TRBJ2-4 provide the parts outside the CDR3, is DSGVTQTPKHLITATGQRVTLRCSPRSGDLSVYWYQQSLDQGLQFLIQYYNGEERAKGNILERFSAQQFPDLHSELNLSSLELGDSALYFCASSVAPLAGGVDEQYFGAGTRLSVL.

The chain employs TRBV7-9 and TRBJ2-4; no firm D call. The CDR3 runs 18 residues. Germline-derived CDR1 and CDR2 are SEHNR and FQNEAQ (reference sequence). Trimming stripped 2 bases from V and 0 bases from J, with 17 bases between. CDR3 sequence reads: CASSLRPIGRVAKNIQYF. The DNA of the CDR3 is TGTGCCAGCAGCTTAAGGCCGATAGGAAGGGTAGCCAAAAACATTCAGTACTTC.

This clonotype was observed at least ten times. V gene TRBV29-1 combines with J gene TRBJ2-7, with D unclear. Trimming removed 5 bases from V and 0 bases from J, with 5 bases in between. The germline V gene has CDR1 SQVTM and CDR2 ANQGSEA. The CDR3 spans 11 residues. Here the CDR3 reads CSVFPSYEQYF. The CDR3, as DNA: TGCAGCGTTTTCCCCTCCTACGAGCAGTACTTC.

The chain carries TRBV7-3 and TRBJ2-7, with 8 positions matching TRBD2. Germline values: CDR1 SGHTA, CDR2 FQGTGA. The J segment lost 9 bases and the V segment lost 0 bases, leaving 25 bases of the junction unmatched. The CDR3 consists of 20 residues. CDR3 region: CASSLTAGASETSAYNGQYF. The CDR3 DNA reads as TGTGCCAGCAGCTTAACCGCTGGGGCGAGTGAGACTAGCGCATACAATGGGCAGTACTTC.

As for this clonotype: A read error may produce the germline difference seen at one junction end. The chain joins TRBV7-2 to TRBJ1-6, with D unclear. Germline lookup yields CDR1 SGHTA and CDR2 FQGNSA. This CDR3 is 15 amino acids long. The CDR3 loop reads CASSLSTSYNSPLHF. CDR3 coding DNA: TGTGCCAGCAGCTTAAGTACAAGCTATAATTCGCCCCTCCACTTT.

The V call is TRBV18, the J call TRBJ1-1, with D tentatively TRBD1 (5 bases). Trimming removed 0 bases at V and 4 bases at J, with 15 bases between. The CDR3 consists of 16 residues. Germline loops: CDR1 KGHSH, CDR2 LQKENI. The CDR3 spells CASSPPSGGGRTEAFF. CDR3 in DNA: TGTGCCAGCTCACCACCGTCTGGGGGTGGACGCACTGAAGCTTTCTTT.

The chain couples TRBV28 to TRBJ2-7, with TRBD2 matching over 13 bases. There are 18 residues in the CDR3. The V gene's germline CDR1 is MDHEN and CDR2 SYDVKM. Losses at the gene ends were 5 bases for V and 0 bases for J; bases not matched to a gene: 10. CDR3 region: CASSLGTSGNLASYEQYF. DNA for the CDR3: TGTGCCAGCAGTCTCGGGACTAGCGGGAACCTTGCCTCCTACGAGCAGTACTTC. The whole variable domain, remainder taken from reference TRBV28 and TRBJ2-7, is DVKVTQSSRYLVKRTGEKVFLECVQDMDHENMFWYRQDPGLGLRLIYFSYDVKMKEKGDIPEGYSVSREKKERFSLILESASTNQTSMYLCASSLGTSGNLASYEQYFGPGTRLTVT.

With respect to this clonotype: The junction departs from the called germline gene at one end, perhaps through a read error. The chain has TRBV7-2 and TRBJ2-1; 7 bases match TRBD2. Germline CDR1 and CDR2: SGHTA and FQGNSA. The CDR3 runs to 16 residues. CDR3 in DNA: TGTGCCAGCAGCGGCGGAAGGGAGGGCTCCTGCAATGAGCAGGTCTTC. Encoded protein: CASSGGREGSCNEQVF.

The chain carries TRBV6-1 and TRBJ1-1; no clear D. Looked up from germline, CDR1 is MNHNS and CDR2 is SASEGT. The CDR3 length is 14 residues. With 1 base removed from V and 4 bases from J, the gap between germline ends came to 10 bases. The CDR3 region has the DNA TGTGCCAGCAGTGAAGTAAGGTCGGGCACTGAAGCTTTCTTT. The encoded protein is CASSEVRSGTEAFF.

There are a few counts of this clonotype. This sequence joins TRBV7-2 and TRBJ1-4, with D perhaps TRBD1 (6 bases). The CDR3 runs to 14 residues. With 4 bases removed from V and 6 bases from J, the gap between germline ends came to 12 bases. Germline CDR1 reads SGHTA; CDR2 reads FQGNSA. The CDR3 bases are TGTGCCAGCAGCTCCGGGGGCTCGGATGAAAAACTGTTTTTT. It encodes CASSSGGSDEKLFF.

The rearrangement uses TRBV15 and TRBJ2-5; a possible D gene is TRBD2 (5 bases). The J call may not be correct, given that the DNA end is closer to TRBJ2-7. CDR3 length equals 15 residues. Germline V CDR1 and CDR2: LNHNV, YYDKDF (reference sequence). The CDR3 DNA follows: TGTGCCACCAGCGGAGGTAAGGGCAGTTTCGACGAGCAGTACTTC. Amino acids: CATSGGKGSFDEQYF.

V gene TRBV5-1 combines with J gene TRBJ1-2, with D perhaps matching TRBD1 (5 bases). The germline CDR1 and CDR2 sequences are SGHRS and YFSETQ. This CDR3 contains 16 residues. V was pared by 5 bases and J by 7 bases, with 24 bases between. CDR3 coding DNA: TGCGCCAGCAGACCCCAGTCGGCTCGTGGGACCAGTGGCTACACCTTC. This sequence encodes CASRPQSARGTSGYTF.

V gene TRBV12-3 or TRBV12-4 combines with J gene TRBJ2-1; TRBD1 matches at 7 bases. CDR3 length: 16 amino acids. V trimming: 6 bases; J trimming: 0 bases; junction bases outside the gene matches: 8. The CDR3 DNA reads as TGTGCCAGCAGACAACAGGGGTCGAGCTCCTACAATGAGCAGTTCTTC. It yields the protein CASRQQGSSSYNEQFF.

The rearrangement links TRBV30 to TRBJ1-4, with unresolved D. V lost 4 bases to trimming and J lost 4 bases, with 7 bases between them. CDR3 length: 12 amino acids. Germline CDR1 GTSNPN, CDR2 SVGIG (reference sequence). The CDR3 is CAWTYNNEKLFF. The CDR3 DNA follows: TGTGCCTGGACATACAATAATGAAAAACTGTTTTTT.

Concerning this clonotype itself: At one of its ends the junction is not consistent with the germline gene, which may arise from a read error. The chain carries TRBV20-1 and TRBJ2-3, with 7 nucleotides matching TRBD1. CDR1 and CDR2 (germline): DFQATT, SNEGSKA (reference sequence). The CDR3 extends over 14 amino acids. The CDR3 sequence is CSVPDRADIDMQYF. As DNA, the CDR3 is TGCAGTGTTCCTGACAGGGCCGACATAGATATGCAGTATTTT.